This T cell receptor (beta chain) was identified in a study of neurological immune-mediated disorders. Study-wide findings and caveats: A possible signature was seen in one related-CDR3 cluster, into which phylogenetic grouping placed the repertoires of 18 of 34 multiple sclerosis patients.

The germline V gene encodes CDR1 SGHRS and CDR2 YFSETQ. V was pared by 4 bases and J by 2 bases, with 6 bases of the junction left unmatched. The CDR3 has 15 residues. Time point described: longitudinal time-point 2. TCRdb redid the calling of the 5' RACE reads with MiXCR, one entry per CDR3 protein. The data hold some 80,000 distinct CDR3 sequences, with more than 5% observed a single time. This clonotype was seen at least ten times. What it recognizes is unknown. The source is a woman aged 55-69 years with multiple sclerosis. The sample was PBMCs. The rearrangement links TRBV5-1 to TRBJ1-5, with 7 bases identical to TRBD1. The CDR3 region has the DNA TGCGCCAGCAGCCCATCCGGGACAGGCAATCAGCCCCAGCATTTT. Translated, it gives CASSPSGTGNQPQHF.